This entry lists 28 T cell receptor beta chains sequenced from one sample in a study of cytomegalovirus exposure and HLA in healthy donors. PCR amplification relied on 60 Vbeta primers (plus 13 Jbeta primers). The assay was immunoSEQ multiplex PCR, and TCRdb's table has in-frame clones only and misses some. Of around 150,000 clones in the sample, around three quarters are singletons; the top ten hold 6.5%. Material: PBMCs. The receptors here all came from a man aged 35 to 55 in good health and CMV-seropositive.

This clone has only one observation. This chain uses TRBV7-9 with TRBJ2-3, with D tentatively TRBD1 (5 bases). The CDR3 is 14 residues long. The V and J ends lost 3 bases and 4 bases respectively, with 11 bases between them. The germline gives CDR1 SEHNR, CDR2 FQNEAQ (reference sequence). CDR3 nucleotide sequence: TGTGCCAGCAGCTTGGATGCAGGGTCAGATACGCAGTATTTT. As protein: CASSLDAGSDTQYF.

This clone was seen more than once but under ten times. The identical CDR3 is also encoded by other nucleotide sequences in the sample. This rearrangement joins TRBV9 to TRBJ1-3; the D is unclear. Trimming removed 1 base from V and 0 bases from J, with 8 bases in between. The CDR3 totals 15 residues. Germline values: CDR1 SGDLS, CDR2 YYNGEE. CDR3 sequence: CASSVSTVSGNTIYF. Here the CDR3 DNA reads TGTGCCAGCAGCGTATCTACGGTCTCTGGAAACACCATATATTTT.

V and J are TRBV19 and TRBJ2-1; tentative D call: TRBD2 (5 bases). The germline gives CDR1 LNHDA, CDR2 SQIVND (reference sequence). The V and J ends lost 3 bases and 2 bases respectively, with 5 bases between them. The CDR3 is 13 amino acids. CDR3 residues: CASSIGTYNEQFF. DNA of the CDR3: TGTGCCAGTAGTATCGGGACCTACAATGAGCAGTTCTTC. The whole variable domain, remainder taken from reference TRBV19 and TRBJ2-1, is DGGITQSPKYLFRKEGQNVTLSCEQNLNHDAMYWYRQDPGQGLRLIYYSQIVNDFQKGDIAEGYSVSREKKESFPLTVTSAQKNPTAFYLCASSIGTYNEQFFGPGTRLTVL.

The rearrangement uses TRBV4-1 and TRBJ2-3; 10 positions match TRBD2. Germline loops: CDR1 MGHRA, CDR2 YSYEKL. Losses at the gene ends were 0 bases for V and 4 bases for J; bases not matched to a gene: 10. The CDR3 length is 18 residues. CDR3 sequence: CASSQDISGRASADTQYF. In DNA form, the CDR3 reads TGCGCCAGCAGCCAAGATATAAGCGGGAGGGCCAGCGCAGATACGCAGTATTTT.

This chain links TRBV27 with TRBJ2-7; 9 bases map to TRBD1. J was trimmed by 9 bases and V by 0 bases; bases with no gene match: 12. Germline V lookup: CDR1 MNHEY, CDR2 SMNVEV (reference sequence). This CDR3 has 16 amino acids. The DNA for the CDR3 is TGTGCCAGCAGTTTATCGATCGGGACAGGGTATACTGTGCAGTACTTC. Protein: CASSLSIGTGYTVQYF.

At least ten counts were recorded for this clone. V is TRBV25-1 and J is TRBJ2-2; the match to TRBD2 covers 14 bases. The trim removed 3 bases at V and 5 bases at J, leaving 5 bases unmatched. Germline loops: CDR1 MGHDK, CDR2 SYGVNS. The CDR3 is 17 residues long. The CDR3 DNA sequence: TGTGCCAGCAGTGACGTTCGGACTAGCGGGAGGACCGGGGAGCTGTTTTTT. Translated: CASSDVRTSGRTGELFF.

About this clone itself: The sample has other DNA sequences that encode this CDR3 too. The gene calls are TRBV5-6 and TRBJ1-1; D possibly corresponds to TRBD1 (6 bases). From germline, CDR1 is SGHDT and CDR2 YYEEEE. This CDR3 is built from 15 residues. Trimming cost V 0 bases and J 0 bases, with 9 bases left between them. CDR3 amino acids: CASSLEGVLNTEAFF. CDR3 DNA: TGTGCCAGCAGCTTGGAGGGGGTCCTGAACACTGAAGCTTTCTTT. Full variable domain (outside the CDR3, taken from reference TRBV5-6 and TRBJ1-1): DAGVTQSPTHLIKTRGQQVTLRCSPKSGHDTVSWYQQALGQGPQFIFQYYEEEERQRGNFPDRFSGHQFPNYSSELNVNALLLGDSALYLCASSLEGVLNTEAFFGQGTRLTVV.

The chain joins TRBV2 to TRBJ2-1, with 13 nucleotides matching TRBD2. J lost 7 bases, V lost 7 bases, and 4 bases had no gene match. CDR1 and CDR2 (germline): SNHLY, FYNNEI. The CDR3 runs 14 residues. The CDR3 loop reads CASISGLAGNEQFF. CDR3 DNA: TGTGCCAGCATTTCGGGACTAGCGGGGAATGAGCAGTTCTTC.

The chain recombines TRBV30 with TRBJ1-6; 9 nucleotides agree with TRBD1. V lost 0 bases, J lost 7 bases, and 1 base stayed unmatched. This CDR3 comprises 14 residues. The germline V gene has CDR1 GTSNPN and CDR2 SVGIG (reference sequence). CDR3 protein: CAWSVGTGNSPLHF. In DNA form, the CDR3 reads TGTGCCTGGAGTGTAGGGACAGGGAATTCACCCCTCCACTTT.

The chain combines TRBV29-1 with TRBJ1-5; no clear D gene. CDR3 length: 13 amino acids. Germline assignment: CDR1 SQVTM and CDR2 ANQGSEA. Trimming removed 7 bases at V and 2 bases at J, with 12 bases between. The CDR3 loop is CSASVRGNQPQHF. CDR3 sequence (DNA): TGCAGCGCGTCGGTGCGTGGCAATCAGCCCCAGCATTTT.

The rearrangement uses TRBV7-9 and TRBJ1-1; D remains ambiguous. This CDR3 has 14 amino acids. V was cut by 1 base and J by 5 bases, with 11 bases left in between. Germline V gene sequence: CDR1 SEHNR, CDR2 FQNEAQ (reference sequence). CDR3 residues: CASSLVNGDTEAFF. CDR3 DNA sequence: TGTGCCAGCAGCTTAGTGAACGGGGATACTGAAGCTTTCTTT.

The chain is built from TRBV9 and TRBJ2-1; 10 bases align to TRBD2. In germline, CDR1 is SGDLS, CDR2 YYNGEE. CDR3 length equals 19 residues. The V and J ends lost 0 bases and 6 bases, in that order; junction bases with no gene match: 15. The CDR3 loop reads CASSVDGGGLAGVRNEQFF. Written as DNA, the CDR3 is TGTGCCAGCAGCGTAGATGGAGGTGGGCTAGCGGGAGTGCGCAATGAGCAGTTCTTC. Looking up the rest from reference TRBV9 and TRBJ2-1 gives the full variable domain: DSGVTQTPKHLITATGQRVTLRCSPRSGDLSVYWYQQSLDQGLQFLIQYYNGEERAKGNILERFSAQQFPDLHSELNLSSLELGDSALYFCASSVDGGGLAGVRNEQFFGPGTRLTVL.

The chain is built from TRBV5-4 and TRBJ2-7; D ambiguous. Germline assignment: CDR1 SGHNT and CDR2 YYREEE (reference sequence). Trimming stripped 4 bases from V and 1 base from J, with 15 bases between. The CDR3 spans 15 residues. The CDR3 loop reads CASSPGLLLSYEQYF. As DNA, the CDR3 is TGTGCCAGCAGCCCCGGTCTCCTACTTTCCTACGAGCAGTACTTC.

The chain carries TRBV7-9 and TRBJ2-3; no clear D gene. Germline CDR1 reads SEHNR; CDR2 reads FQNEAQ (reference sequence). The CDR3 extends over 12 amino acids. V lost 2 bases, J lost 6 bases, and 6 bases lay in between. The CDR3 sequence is CASSLYEDTQYF. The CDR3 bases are TGTGCCAGCAGCTTATACGAGGATACGCAGTATTTT. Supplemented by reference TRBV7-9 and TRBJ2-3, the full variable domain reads DTGVSQNPRHKITKRGQNVTFRCDPISEHNRLYWYRQTLGQGPEFLTYFQNEAQLEKSRLLSDRFSAERPKGSFSTLEIQRTEQGDSAMYLCASSLYEDTQYFGPGTRLTVL.

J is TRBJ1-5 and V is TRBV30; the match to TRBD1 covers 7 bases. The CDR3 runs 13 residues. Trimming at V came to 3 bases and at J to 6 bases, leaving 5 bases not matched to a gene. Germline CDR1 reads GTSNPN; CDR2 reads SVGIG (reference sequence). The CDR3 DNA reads TGTGCCTGGAGCGACAGGGCAATTCAGCCCCAGCATTTT. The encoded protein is CAWSDRAIQPQHF. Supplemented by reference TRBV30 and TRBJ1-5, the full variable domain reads SQTIHQWPATLVQPVGSPLSLECTVEGTSNPNLYWYRQAAGRGLQLLFYSVGIGQISSEVPQNLSASRPQDRQFILSSKKLLLSDSGFYLCAWSDRAIQPQHFGDGTRLSIL.

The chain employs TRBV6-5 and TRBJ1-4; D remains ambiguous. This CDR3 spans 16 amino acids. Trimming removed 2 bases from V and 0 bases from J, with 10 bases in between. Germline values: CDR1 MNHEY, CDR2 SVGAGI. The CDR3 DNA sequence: TGTGCCAGCAGTTACGGGAGGCAGGCAACTAATGAAAAACTGTTTTTT. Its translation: CASSYGRQATNEKLFF.

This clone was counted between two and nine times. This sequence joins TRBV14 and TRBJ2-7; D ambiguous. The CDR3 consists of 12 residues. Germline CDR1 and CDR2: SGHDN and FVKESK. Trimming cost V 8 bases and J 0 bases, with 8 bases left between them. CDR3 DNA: TGTGCCAGCGGGCAGATCTCCTACGAGCAGTACTTC. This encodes CASGQISYEQYF.

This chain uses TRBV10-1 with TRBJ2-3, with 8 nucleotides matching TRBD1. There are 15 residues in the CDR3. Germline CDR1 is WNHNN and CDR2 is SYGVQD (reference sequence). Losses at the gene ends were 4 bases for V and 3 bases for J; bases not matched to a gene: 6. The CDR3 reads CASSGRTGRTDTQYF. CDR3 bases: TGCGCCAGCAGTGGTCGGACAGGGAGGACAGATACGCAGTATTTT.

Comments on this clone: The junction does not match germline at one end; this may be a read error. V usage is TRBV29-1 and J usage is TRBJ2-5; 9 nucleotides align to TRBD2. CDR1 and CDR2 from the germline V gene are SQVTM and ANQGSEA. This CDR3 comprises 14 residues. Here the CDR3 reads CSVEGPGLAQTQYF. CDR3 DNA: TGCAGCGTCGAAGGTCCGGGACTAGCTCAGACCCAGTACTTC.

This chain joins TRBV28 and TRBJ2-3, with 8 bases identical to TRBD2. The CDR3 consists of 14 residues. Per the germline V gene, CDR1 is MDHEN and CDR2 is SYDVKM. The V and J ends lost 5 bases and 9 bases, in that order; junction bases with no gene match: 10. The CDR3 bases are TGTGCCAGCAGTAGGGCGGGAGGAATTGACACGCAGTATTTT. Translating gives CASSRAGGIDTQYF. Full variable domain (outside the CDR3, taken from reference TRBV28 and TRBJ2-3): DVKVTQSSRYLVKRTGEKVFLECVQDMDHENMFWYRQDPGLGLRLIYFSYDVKMKEKGDIPEGYSVSREKKERFSLILESASTNQTSMYLCASSRAGGIDTQYFGPGTRLTVL.

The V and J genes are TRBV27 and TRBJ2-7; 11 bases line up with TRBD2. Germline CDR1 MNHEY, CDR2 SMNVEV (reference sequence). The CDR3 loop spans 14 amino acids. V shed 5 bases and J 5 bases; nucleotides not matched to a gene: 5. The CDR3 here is CASSPLLAGDEQYF. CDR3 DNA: TGTGCCAGCAGTCCCCTACTAGCGGGGGACGAGCAGTACTTC.

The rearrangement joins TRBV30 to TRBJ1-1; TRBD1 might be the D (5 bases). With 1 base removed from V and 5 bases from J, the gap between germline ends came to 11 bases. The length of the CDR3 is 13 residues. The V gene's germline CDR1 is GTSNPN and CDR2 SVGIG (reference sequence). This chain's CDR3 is CAWSADISTEAFF. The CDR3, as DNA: TGTGCCTGGAGTGCGGACATTTCGACTGAAGCTTTCTTT.

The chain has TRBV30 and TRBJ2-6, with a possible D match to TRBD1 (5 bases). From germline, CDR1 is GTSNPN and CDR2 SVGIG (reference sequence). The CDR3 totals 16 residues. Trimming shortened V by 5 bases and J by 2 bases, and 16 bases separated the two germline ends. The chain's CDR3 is CAWDPRVIAGANVLTF. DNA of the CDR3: TGTGCCTGGGACCCCAGGGTTATAGCTGGGGCCAACGTCCTGACTTTC.

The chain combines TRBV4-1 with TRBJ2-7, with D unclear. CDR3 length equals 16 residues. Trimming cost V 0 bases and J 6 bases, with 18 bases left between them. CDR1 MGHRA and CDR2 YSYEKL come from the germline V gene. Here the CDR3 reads CASSQDPEAPPGEQYF. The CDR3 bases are TGCGCCAGCAGCCAAGACCCCGAGGCCCCTCCGGGCGAGCAGTACTTC.

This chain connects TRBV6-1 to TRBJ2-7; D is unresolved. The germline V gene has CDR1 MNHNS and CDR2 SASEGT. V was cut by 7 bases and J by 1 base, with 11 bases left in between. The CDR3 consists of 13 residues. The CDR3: CASTYTSSYEQYF. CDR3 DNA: TGTGCCAGCACTTACACCTCGTCCTACGAGCAGTACTTC.

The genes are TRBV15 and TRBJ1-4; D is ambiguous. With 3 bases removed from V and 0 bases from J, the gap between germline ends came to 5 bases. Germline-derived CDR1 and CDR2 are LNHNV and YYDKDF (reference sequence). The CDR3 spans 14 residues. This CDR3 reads CATSSGTTNEKLFF. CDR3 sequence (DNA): TGTGCCACCAGCAGCGGGACAACTAATGAAAAACTGTTTTTT. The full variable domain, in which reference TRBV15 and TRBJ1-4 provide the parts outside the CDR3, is DAMVIQNPRYQVTQFGKPVTLSCSQTLNHNVMYWYQQKSSQAPKLLFHYYDKDFNNEADTPDNFQSRRPNTSFCFLDIRSPGLGDTAMYLCATSSGTTNEKLFFGSGTQLSVL.

CDR3 protein: CASGGKGNTEAFF. The CDR3 nucleotides read TGTGCCAGCGGGGGGAAAGGGAACACTGAAGCTTTCTTT. J is TRBJ1-1 and V is TRBV11-1; tentatively, D is TRBD1 (5 bases). V gave up 8 bases and J gave up 1 base, with 11 bases separating them. Germline V gene sequence: CDR1 SGHAT, CDR2 FQDESV (reference sequence). CDR3 length equals 13 residues.

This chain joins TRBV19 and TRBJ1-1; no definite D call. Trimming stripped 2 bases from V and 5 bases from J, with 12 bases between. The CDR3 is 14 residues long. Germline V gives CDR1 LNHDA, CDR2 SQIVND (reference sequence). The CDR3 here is CASSIRREGTEAFF. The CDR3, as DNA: TGTGCCAGTAGTATAAGAAGGGAGGGAACTGAAGCTTTCTTT.